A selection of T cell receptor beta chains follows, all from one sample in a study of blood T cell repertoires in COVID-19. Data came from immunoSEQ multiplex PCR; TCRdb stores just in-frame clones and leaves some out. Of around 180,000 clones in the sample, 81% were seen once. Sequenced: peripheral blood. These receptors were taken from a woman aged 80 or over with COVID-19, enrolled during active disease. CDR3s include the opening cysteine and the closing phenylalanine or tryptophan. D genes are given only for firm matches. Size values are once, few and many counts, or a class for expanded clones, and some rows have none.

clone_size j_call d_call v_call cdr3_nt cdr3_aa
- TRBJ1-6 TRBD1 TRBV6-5 TGTGCCAGCAGTTCACAACAGGGGCGCCACGCTTCACCCCTCCACTTT CASSSQQGRHASPLHF
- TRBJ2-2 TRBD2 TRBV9 TGTGCCAGCAGCCGTAGTCCTAGCGGGTACACCGGGGAGCTGTTTTTT CASSRSPSGYTGELFF
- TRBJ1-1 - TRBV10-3 TGTGCCATCAGTGACAGGGTAAAGAACACTGAAGCTTTCTTT CAISDRVKNTEAFF
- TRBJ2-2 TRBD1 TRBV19 TGTGCCAGTCGGGACAGGGATTTTTCGAACACCGGGGAGCTGTTTTTT CASRDRDFSNTGELFF
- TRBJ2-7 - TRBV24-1 TGTGCCACCAGTGATTCTGAGGCAGTTTCGCCCTACGAGCAGTACTTC CATSDSEAVSPYEQYF
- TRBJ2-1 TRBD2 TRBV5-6 TGTGCCAGCAGCTTGATTAGCGGGGGCTTTACCTACAATGAGCAGTTCTTC CASSLISGGFTYNEQFF
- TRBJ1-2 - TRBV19 TGTGCCAGTAGCCGCGGACCGACAGCTAACTATGGCTACACCTTC CASSRGPTANYGYTF
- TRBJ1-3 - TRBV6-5 TGTGCCAGCAGTTACTCGAGAGGGAGCGGAAACACCATATATTTT CASSYSRGSGNTIYF
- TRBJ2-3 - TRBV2 TGTGCCAGCAGTGAATCAGGGGATACGCAGTATTTT CASSESGDTQYF
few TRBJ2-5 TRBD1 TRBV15 TGTGCCACCAGCAGACAGGGGGACCAGTATGAGACCCAGTACTTC CATSRQGDQYETQYF
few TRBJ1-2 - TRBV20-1 TGCAGTGCTAGTAGCGGGTGGGCGGATGGCTACACCTTC CSASSGWADGYTF
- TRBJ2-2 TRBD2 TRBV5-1 TGCGCCAGCAGCCCGGGCTTTGGGGGGGGCACCGGGGAGCTGTTTTTT CASSPGFGGGTGELFF
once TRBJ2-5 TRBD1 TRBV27 TGTGCCAGCAGTTATCAGGGGGCCATTGGGACCCAGTACTTC CASSYQGAIGTQYF
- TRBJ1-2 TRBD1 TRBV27 TGTGCCAGCAGTTCTAATTACGCAGGGGGCGCAATAGACGGCTACACCTTC CASSSNYAGGAIDGYTF
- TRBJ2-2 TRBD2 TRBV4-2 TGTGCCAGCAGCCAAACCGGGACTAGCGCGGGGGAGCTGTTTTTT CASSQTGTSAGELFF
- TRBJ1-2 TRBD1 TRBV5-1 TGCGCCAGCAGCTTGGGGACAGGAATTAGTGGCTACACCTTC CASSLGTGISGYTF
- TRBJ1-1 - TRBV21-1 TGTGCCAGCAGCAAGGAGCTTAGACCGGTATCGGACACTGAAGCTTTCTTT CASSKELRPVSDTEAFF
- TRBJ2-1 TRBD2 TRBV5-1 TGCGCCAGCAGCCCAAGCGGGAGTCCCTACAATGAGCAGTTCTTC CASSPSGSPYNEQFF
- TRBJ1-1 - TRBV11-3 TGTGCCAGCAGCTTGCGTAACACTGAAGCTTTCTTT CASSLRNTEAFF
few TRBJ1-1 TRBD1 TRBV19 TGTGCCAGTAGTGGTTGGACAGGGTTACTGTCATCTGCTTTCTTT CASSGWTGLLSSAFF
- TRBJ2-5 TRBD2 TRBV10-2 TGCGCCAGCAGTGACCCTAGCGGTAGGGATGAGACCCAGTACTTC CASSDPSGRDETQYF
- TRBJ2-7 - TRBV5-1 TGCGCCAGCAGCTTGGGCCCTAGCGAGAACTACGAGCAGTACTTC CASSLGPSENYEQYF
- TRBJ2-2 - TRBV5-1 TGCGCCAGCAGCGCGACGGGGAACACCGGGGAGCTGTTTTTT CASSATGNTGELFF
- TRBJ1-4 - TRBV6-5 TGTGCCAGCAGTCCATTTGCAACTAATGAAAAACTGTTTTTT CASSPFATNEKLFF
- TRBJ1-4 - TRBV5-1 TGCGCCAGCAGCCGGGGACTGACTAATGAAAAACTGTTTTTT CASSRGLTNEKLFF
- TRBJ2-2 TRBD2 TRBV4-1 TGCGCCAGCAGCCAGAAAGGACTAGGGGACACCGGGGAGCTGTTTTTT CASSQKGLGDTGELFF
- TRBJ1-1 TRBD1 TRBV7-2 TGTGCCAGCAGCTCGGACAGGTTCACTGAAGCTTTCTTT CASSSDRFTEAFF
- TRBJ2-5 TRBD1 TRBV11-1 TGTGCCAGCAGCACGGGACAGGGTCTGACCCAGTACTTC CASSTGQGLTQYF